These 30 T cell receptor beta chains were sequenced from one sample in a study of T cell changes during pregnancy in multiple sclerosis (dated by TCRdb to about 2019). Library prep was done by the immunoSEQ multiplex PCR assay. Drawn from immuneACCESS, this table holds only the in-frame rearrangements with V and J called that TCRdb kept. Clones are partly lost; checked studies trace under half to an unresolved V gene and leave the rest unexplained. The sample data list roughly 100,000 clones, and roughly 91% of these were observed just once. Of the sample, 1.5% to 2% is held by the ten largest clones. The material sequenced was peripheral blood, taken after pregnancy. The source is a female donor in good health, enrolled as a control in a pregnancy study.

V and J are TRBV9 and TRBJ1-1, with D maybe TRBD1 (5 bases). Trimming took off 4 bases at V and 4 bases at J, with 14 bases between the two ends. Per the germline V gene, CDR1 is SGDLS and CDR2 is YYNGEE. The CDR3 spans 14 residues. CDR3 sequence reads: CASSPDMGGTEAFF. The CDR3 DNA reads TGTGCCAGCAGCCCGGATATGGGGGGCACTGAAGCTTTCTTT.

This chain connects TRBV6-5 to TRBJ1-2; D not resolved. Germline values: CDR1 MNHEY, CDR2 SVGAGI. This CDR3 has 13 residues. Trimming took 0 bases from V and 6 from J, leaving 8 bases between them. The CDR3 protein is CASSYSIRNGYTF. CDR3 coding DNA: TGTGCCAGCAGTTACTCGATTAGAAATGGCTACACCTTC.

V usage is TRBV10-3 and J usage is TRBJ2-7; 14 nucleotides align to TRBD2. This CDR3 is built from 16 residues. In germline, CDR1 is ENHRY, CDR2 SYGVKD. V was clipped by 2 bases and J by 1 base; unmatched bases: 1. The CDR3 spells CAISEGTSGGSYEQYF. The CDR3 nucleotides read TGTGCCATCAGTGAGGGGACTAGCGGGGGATCCTACGAGCAGTACTTC.

CDR3 in amino acids: CASSQGLAGGPSNTGELFF. CDR3 sequence (DNA): TGTGCCAGCAGCCAAGGACTAGCGGGGGGCCCCTCGAACACCGGGGAGCTGTTTTTT. V is TRBV4-2 and J is TRBJ2-2; 13 bases agree with TRBD2. V gave up 1 base and J gave up 0 bases; unmatched junction bases: 5. CDR1 and CDR2 from the germline V gene are LGHNA and YNFKEQ. The CDR3 length is 19 residues.

This sequence joins TRBV18 and TRBJ1-2; 10 bases are a match to TRBD1. CDR3 length: 17 residues. V was pared by 3 bases and J by 6 bases, with 13 bases of the junction left unmatched. Germline-derived CDR1 and CDR2 are KGHSH and LQKENI. This CDR3 is CASSPSTTGTGVHGYTF. The CDR3 nucleotides read TGTGCCAGCTCACCCTCTACGACCGGGACAGGGGTGCATGGCTACACCTTC.

V is TRBV6-4 and J is TRBJ2-2, with D maybe TRBD1 (6 bases). CDR1 is MRHNA, CDR2 SNTAGT, per germline. This CDR3 comprises 16 residues. The V and J ends lost 7 bases and 3 bases respectively, with 18 bases between them. CDR3 protein: CASKPQQGRDTGELFF. The DNA of the CDR3 is TGTGCCAGCAAGCCCCAACAGGGTAGAGACACCGGGGAGCTGTTTTTT.

This sequence joins TRBV28 and TRBJ2-7, with 11 bases aligning to TRBD1. This CDR3 comprises 12 residues. Unmatched junction bases numbered 5, after V lost 7 bases and J lost 9 bases. CDR1 is MDHEN, CDR2 SYDVKM, per germline. CDR3 sequence: CASMWTGGGQYF. Here the CDR3 DNA reads TGTGCCAGCATGTGGACAGGGGGCGGGCAGTACTTC.

The chain is built from TRBV5-4 and TRBJ2-1; 10 nucleotides match TRBD2. Losses at the gene ends were 10 bases for V and 5 bases for J; bases not matched to a gene: 6. Germline V CDR1 and CDR2: SGHNT, YYREEE (reference sequence). This CDR3 is built from 13 residues. CDR3: CAGTSGAHNEQFF. DNA for the CDR3: TGTGCCGGAACTAGCGGGGCGCACAATGAGCAGTTCTTC.

This rearrangement joins TRBV2 to TRBJ2-5; TRBD2 matches at 13 bases. In germline, CDR1 is SNHLY, CDR2 FYNNEI. Trimming at V came to 5 bases and at J to 1 base, leaving 4 bases not matched to a gene. This CDR3 has 16 amino acids. CDR3 sequence (DNA): TGTGCCAGCAGTCACACTAGCGGGGGGGGCCAAGAGACCCAGTACTTC. It specifies CASSHTSGGGQETQYF.

A few counts support this clone. This sequence joins TRBV5-1 and TRBJ1-1; 7 bases agree with TRBD1. The CDR3 consists of 13 residues. J lost 8 bases, V lost 2 bases, and 6 bases had no gene match. Germline values: CDR1 SGHRS, CDR2 YFSETQ. The DNA of the CDR3 is TGCGCCAGCAGCTTACACAAGGACAGGGAAGCTTTCTTT. Its protein product is CASSLHKDREAFF. Full variable domain (outside the CDR3, taken from reference TRBV5-1 and TRBJ1-1): KAGVTQTPRYLIKTRGQQVTLSCSPISGHRSVSWYQQTPGQGLQFLFEYFSETQRNKGNFPGRFSGRQFSNSRSEMNVSTLELGDSALYLCASSLHKDREAFFGQGTRLTVV.

The chain carries TRBV9 and TRBJ1-1; 7 bases agree with TRBD1. The CDR3 length is 15 residues. Germline values: CDR1 SGDLS, CDR2 YYNGEE. Trimming cost V 0 bases and J 2 bases; bases outside gene matches: 4. DNA of the CDR3: TGTGCCAGCAGCGTAGCGGGACAGACTAACACTGAAGCTTTCTTT. It codes for CASSVAGQTNTEAFF.

This clone was seen a single time. This chain uses TRBV13 with TRBJ1-1; D might be TRBD1 (5 bases). Germline V CDR1 and CDR2: PRHDT, FYEKMQ (reference sequence). The V end lost 7 bases, the J end lost 6 bases, and 15 bases lay between the germline ends. This CDR3 contains 13 residues. In DNA, the CDR3 is TGTGCCAGCAACTCCGCCGGACACTCTGAAGCTTTCTTT. It codes for CASNSAGHSEAFF.

This clone was counted a few times. The V gene is TRBV19, the J gene TRBJ2-7; perhaps TRBD1 as D (7 bases). V was cut by 7 bases and J by 6 bases, with 16 bases left in between. The CDR3 is 13 amino acids. Germline V gene lookup returns CDR1 LNHDA and CDR2 SQIVND (reference sequence). CDR3 DNA sequence: TGTGCCAGTATGGAGGGGGCAATCGGCGAGCAGTACTTC. Its translation: CASMEGAIGEQYF. The full variable domain, in which reference TRBV19 and TRBJ2-7 provide the parts outside the CDR3, is DGGITQSPKYLFRKEGQNVTLSCEQNLNHDAMYWYRQDPGQGLRLIYYSQIVNDFQKGDIAEGYSVSREKKESFPLTVTSAQKNPTAFYLCASMEGAIGEQYFGPGTRLTVT.

The chain combines TRBV13 with TRBJ2-7; D might be TRBD2 (6 bases). CDR1 and CDR2 (germline): PRHDT, FYEKMQ (reference sequence). This CDR3 has 15 residues. Trimming shortened V by 0 bases and J by 0 bases, and 9 bases separated the two germline ends. The CDR3 sequence: CASSLGRRDSYEQYF. CDR3 bases: TGTGCCAGCAGCTTAGGAAGGAGGGACTCCTACGAGCAGTACTTC.

The rearrangement joins TRBV6-5 to TRBJ1-2, with TRBD1 matching over 9 bases. Germline CDR1 reads MNHEY; CDR2 reads SVGAGI. V lost 8 bases, J lost 4 bases, and 8 bases stayed unmatched. The CDR3 is made up of 14 amino acids. The CDR3 DNA follows: TGTGCCAGCCTCGACAGGGGGAAGGGCTATGGCTACACCTTC. Its protein is CASLDRGKGYGYTF.

The V gene is TRBV19, the J gene TRBJ1-3; possibly TRBD1 for D (5 bases). From germline, CDR1 is LNHDA and CDR2 SQIVND (reference sequence). The V end lost 10 bases, the J end lost 2 bases, and 18 bases lay between the germline ends. The CDR3 covers 15 residues. For the CDR3, the DNA is TGTGCCACTACCGATAGGGGAAGCGCTGGAAACACCATATATTTT. Translating it yields CATTDRGSAGNTIYF.

This chain links TRBV2 with TRBJ2-2; a possible D gene is TRBD1 (5 bases). Germline V gene data show CDR1 as SNHLY and CDR2 as FYNNEI. Trimming removed 6 bases at V and 17 bases at J, with 13 bases between. This CDR3 has 10 residues. The CDR3 loop is CASRGPSIFF. The CDR3 DNA reads as TGTGCCAGCAGGGGGCCCAGTATATTTTTT.

This sequence joins TRBV7-2 and TRBJ1-3; perhaps TRBD1 as D (5 bases). CDR3 size: 11 residues. The germline V and J ends were trimmed by 11 bases and 4 bases, with 9 bases remaining between them. Germline-derived CDR1 and CDR2 are SGHTA and FQGNSA. The CDR3 loop reads CASGHGNTIYF. CDR3 DNA: TGTGCCTCAGGGCACGGAAACACCATATATTTT.

The V call is TRBV2, the J call TRBJ2-1, with D perhaps TRBD1 (7 bases). The CDR3 sequence is 15 residues long. V lost 7 bases to trimming and J lost 0 bases, with 13 bases between them. Germline-derived CDR1 and CDR2 are SNHLY and FYNNEI. CDR3 in DNA: TGTGCCAGCACCCAGGGGGGAACCTCCTACAATGAGCAGTTCTTC. It specifies CASTQGGTSYNEQFF.

The chain links TRBV5-1 to TRBJ2-3; no firm D call. V was pared by 1 base and J by 3 bases, with 6 bases between. Germline assignment: CDR1 SGHRS and CDR2 YFSETQ. This CDR3 contains 13 residues. The CDR3 is CASSLRQTDTQYF. DNA for the CDR3: TGCGCCAGCAGCTTGAGACAAACAGATACGCAGTATTTT. The whole variable domain, filled in from reference TRBV5-1 and TRBJ2-3, reads KAGVTQTPRYLIKTRGQQVTLSCSPISGHRSVSWYQQTPGQGLQFLFEYFSETQRNKGNFPGRFSGRQFSNSRSEMNVSTLELGDSALYLCASSLRQTDTQYFGPGTRLTVL.

This clone was picked up one time. Germline and junction disagree at one end, which may indicate a read error. The V call is TRBV7-6, the J call TRBJ2-1; TRBD2 agrees at 12 bases. This CDR3 spans 15 amino acids. Germline V CDR1 and CDR2: SGHVS, FNYEAQ. The CDR3 coding sequence is TGTGCCAGCAGCCTAGCGGGGGGGACCTACAATGAGCAGTTCTTC. Translated: CASSLAGGTYNEQFF.

This clone appeared a few times. This sequence joins TRBV10-3 and TRBJ1-6, with TRBD1 matching over 8 bases. Looked up from germline, CDR1 is ENHRY and CDR2 is SYGVKD. The CDR3 contains 14 residues. V was clipped by 4 bases and J by 6 bases; unmatched bases: 2. CDR3 sequence reads: CAISVDRANSPLHF. The CDR3 nucleotides read TGTGCCATCAGTGTGGACAGGGCTAATTCACCCCTCCACTTT.

The chain has TRBV14 and TRBJ1-2, with D maybe TRBD1 (5 bases). There are 12 residues in the CDR3. Germline CDR1 is SGHDN and CDR2 is FVKESK. The ends were cut back, 4 bases at V and 5 bases at J, with 8 bases in the middle. The CDR3 DNA is TGTGCCAGCAGCCCCGACAGTTATGGCTACACCTTC. Protein product: CASSPDSYGYTF. Looking up the rest from reference TRBV14 and TRBJ1-2 gives the full variable domain: EAGVTQFPSHSVIEKGQTVTLRCDPISGHDNLYWYRRVMGKEIKFLLHFVKESKQDESGMPNNRFLAERTGGTYSTLKVQPAELEDSGVYFCASSPDSYGYTFGSGTRLTVV.

The count of this clone is one. The J gene is TRBJ2-3, the V gene TRBV7-3, with 9 positions matching TRBD2. The CDR3 totals 16 residues. V dropped 1 base and J dropped 5; count of bases not matched to a gene: 7. Germline loops: CDR1 SGHTA, CDR2 FQGTGA. The CDR3: CASSLSGRGGGDTQYF. CDR3 DNA: TGTGCCAGCAGCTTAAGCGGGCGGGGGGGCGGAGATACGCAGTATTTT.

The chain recombines TRBV19 with TRBJ1-5, with D maybe TRBD1 (5 bases). V was clipped by 4 bases and J by 0 bases, with 10 bases between them. CDR1 LNHDA and CDR2 SQIVND come from the germline V gene (reference sequence). CDR3 length: 15 amino acids. The CDR3 is CASSKGPYSNQPQHF. The DNA for the CDR3 is TGTGCCAGTAGTAAGGGGCCGTATAGCAATCAGCCCCAGCATTTT.

This clone was observed once. This chain connects TRBV5-1 to TRBJ2-1, with TRBD2 matching over 15 bases. The V gene's germline CDR1 is SGHRS and CDR2 YFSETQ. With 4 bases clipped from V and 6 bases from J, the junction kept 8 bases outside the gene matches. This CDR3 has 17 residues. The CDR3 DNA reads as TGCGCCAGCAGCCCTGGGACTAGCGGGGGGCCTTTCAATGAGCAGTTCTTC. This encodes CASSPGTSGGPFNEQFF. Variable domain in full (rest from reference TRBV5-1 and TRBJ2-1): KAGVTQTPRYLIKTRGQQVTLSCSPISGHRSVSWYQQTPGQGLQFLFEYFSETQRNKGNFPGRFSGRQFSNSRSEMNVSTLELGDSALYLCASSPGTSGGPFNEQFFGPGTRLTVL.

The chain recombines TRBV7-9 with TRBJ1-5, with a tentative D call TRBD1 (5 bases). V lost 4 bases and J lost 5, with 9 bases in between. There are 13 residues in the CDR3. Germline CDR1 and CDR2: SEHNR and FQNEAQ (reference sequence). As DNA, the CDR3 is TGTGCCAGCAGCTCCTCGGGGGATCAGCCCCAGCATTTT. Translating gives CASSSSGDQPQHF.

The rearrangement joins TRBV6-1 to TRBJ2-7; 12 nucleotides agree with TRBD2. The trim removed 5 bases at V and 1 base at J, leaving 3 bases unmatched. The CDR3 is 15 amino acids. CDR1 and CDR2 (germline): MNHNS, SASEGT. CDR3 residues: CASSMLAGGSYEQYF. The DNA of the CDR3 is TGTGCCAGCAGTATGCTAGCGGGGGGGTCCTACGAGCAGTACTTC.

The rearrangement joins TRBV5-7 to TRBJ2-3; 7 nucleotides line up with TRBD1. TRBV5-7 is noted as an ORF with a role that remains uncertain. The V segment lost 4 bases and the J segment 0 bases; nucleotides outside the gene matches: 2. This CDR3 is 14 amino acids long. The CDR3 bases are TGTGCCAGCAGCATCAGGGGGAGCACAGATACGCAGTATTTT. Its translation is CASSIRGSTDTQYF.

The genes are TRBV7-9 and TRBJ2-1; 12 nucleotides align to TRBD2. This CDR3 comprises 19 residues. The junction had 7 bases not matched to a gene; V was cut back by 1 base and J by 0 bases. CDR1 is SEHNR and CDR2 is FQNEAQ in the germline V gene (reference sequence). CDR3 DNA sequence: TGTGCCAGCAGCTTAGAGACTAGCGGGGGAGTAATCTCCTACAATGAGCAGTTCTTC. As protein: CASSLETSGGVISYNEQFF. The full variable domain, with the rest looked up from reference TRBV7-9 and TRBJ2-1, is DTGVSQNPRHKITKRGQNVTFRCDPISEHNRLYWYRQTLGQGPEFLTYFQNEAQLEKSRLLSDRFSAERPKGSFSTLEIQRTEQGDSAMYLCASSLETSGGVISYNEQFFGPGTRLTVL.